The rows below give T cell receptor beta chains drawn from one sample of a study of shared clonotypes between healthy human individuals. Here immunoSEQ multiplex PCR was the method, and the copy in TCRdb shows in-frame clones only, minus some. The sample carries millions of clones, approximately 94% recorded once. The sequenced sample was naive CD8+ T cells from PBMCs. These receptors all stem from a man in his late teens or twenties in good health. Some clones in this sample may be carry-over from other donors' samples. Each CDR3 is given without its conserved first and last residue. The order of the fields is J gene, V gene, CDR3 length, CDR3 protein.

J gene: TRBJ2-1; V gene: TRBV27; CDR3 length: 13; CDR3 protein: ASSLAQIPYNEQF
J gene: TRBJ2-2; V gene: TRBV11-2; CDR3 length: 17; CDR3 protein: ASSLLALTTKWTSGELF
J gene: TRBJ2-7; V gene: TRBV9; CDR3 length: 15; CDR3 protein: ASSGGTSGPQDYEQY
J gene: TRBJ1-1; V gene: TRBV15; CDR3 length: 12; CDR3 protein: ATSRLRGDTEAF
J gene: TRBJ2-7; V gene: TRBV6-1; CDR3 length: 10; CDR3 protein: ASRVFTWEQY
J gene: TRBJ2-7; V gene: TRBV5-1; CDR3 length: 13; CDR3 protein: ASSNRGTGVYEQY
J gene: TRBJ1-3; V gene: TRBV19; CDR3 length: 16; CDR3 protein: ASSHLPHPVTSGNTIY
J gene: TRBJ2-7; V gene: TRBV27; CDR3 length: 12; CDR3 protein: ASSLREGLYEQY
J gene: TRBJ2-7; V gene: TRBV9; CDR3 length: 12; CDR3 protein: ASSPHDSPREQY
J gene: TRBJ1-2; V gene: TRBV5-6; CDR3 length: 11; CDR3 protein: ASGNRDEIGYT
J gene: TRBJ2-6; V gene: TRBV6-9; CDR3 length: 10; CDR3 protein: ASNSGANVLT
J gene: TRBJ1-1; V gene: TRBV9; CDR3 length: 10; CDR3 protein: ASSPGAMVAF
J gene: TRBJ2-7; V gene: TRBV4-1; CDR3 length: 12; CDR3 protein: ASSQARTGDEQY
J gene: TRBJ1-1; V gene: TRBV5-1; CDR3 length: 12; CDR3 protein: ASSQQGGTAEAF
J gene: TRBJ2-1; V gene: TRBV9; CDR3 length: 16; CDR3 protein: ASSVAALAGYSYNEQF
J gene: TRBJ2-1; V gene: TRBV6-1; CDR3 length: 13; CDR3 protein: ASSEGLAPYNEQF
J gene: TRBJ2-5; V gene: TRBV29-1; CDR3 length: 13; CDR3 protein: SVGNSSVVGETQY
J gene: TRBJ1-2; V gene: TRBV9; CDR3 length: 13; CDR3 protein: ASSTAGAGKDGYT
J gene: TRBJ1-2; V gene: TRBV4-1; CDR3 length: 13; CDR3 protein: ASSQSTSENYGYT
J gene: TRBJ2-1; V gene: TRBV25-1; CDR3 length: 12; CDR3 protein: ASIGQGAFNEQF
J gene: TRBJ1-2; V gene: TRBV15; CDR3 length: 15; CDR3 protein: ATSTDFTGGLVYGYT
J gene: TRBJ2-7; V gene: TRBV5-3; CDR3 length: 12; CDR3 protein: ARSKGHPGDEQY
J gene: TRBJ2-1; V gene: TRBV27; CDR3 length: 12; CDR3 protein: ASSLAGPYNEQF
J gene: TRBJ2-7; V gene: TRBV7-8; CDR3 length: 9; CDR3 protein: ASSSDYEQY
J gene: TRBJ2-7; V gene: TRBV27; CDR3 length: 16; CDR3 protein: ASSQGLAGGPPSYEQY
J gene: TRBJ2-3; V gene: TRBV10-3; CDR3 length: 13; CDR3 protein: AISAGGASTDTQY
J gene: TRBJ2-7; V gene: TRBV19; CDR3 length: 12; CDR3 protein: ASSITSGAYEQY
J gene: TRBJ1-5; V gene: TRBV11-2; CDR3 length: 13; CDR3 protein: ASSLFGDSNQPQH
J gene: TRBJ1-5; V gene: TRBV6-6; CDR3 length: 13; CDR3 protein: ASSYTGNSNQPQH
J gene: TRBJ2-3; V gene: TRBV27; CDR3 length: 11; CDR3 protein: ASSVWFTDTQY
J gene: TRBJ2-1; V gene: TRBV6-6; CDR3 length: 11; CDR3 protein: ASSPTGGGEQF
J gene: TRBJ2-7; V gene: TRBV28; CDR3 length: 10; CDR3 protein: ASSTTVAEQY
J gene: TRBJ2-1; V gene: TRBV7-3; CDR3 length: 14; CDR3 protein: ASSLGDLMMGNEQF
J gene: TRBJ2-1; V gene: TRBV7-8; CDR3 length: 16; CDR3 protein: ASSLGLAGSLSYNEQF
J gene: TRBJ1-4; V gene: TRBV7-8; CDR3 length: 12; CDR3 protein: ASSFPQINEKLF
J gene: TRBJ1-1; V gene: TRBV4-1; CDR3 length: 16; CDR3 protein: ASSQDRMYGTGNTEAF
J gene: TRBJ2-7; V gene: TRBV7-9; CDR3 length: 13; CDR3 protein: ASSLATGGEDEQY
J gene: TRBJ2-7; V gene: TRBV11-2; CDR3 length: 13; CDR3 protein: ASSLDLADRYEQY
J gene: TRBJ1-1; V gene: TRBV7-3; CDR3 length: 13; CDR3 protein: ASSVTGGLNTEAF
J gene: TRBJ1-1; V gene: TRBV6-5; CDR3 length: 12; CDR3 protein: ASSYGVPGTEAF
J gene: TRBJ2-1; V gene: TRBV6-4; CDR3 length: 14; CDR3 protein: ASSDSIAAAYNEQF
J gene: TRBJ2-7; V gene: TRBV7-9; CDR3 length: 9; CDR3 protein: ATLNSYEQY
J gene: TRBJ2-7; V gene: TRBV27; CDR3 length: 15; CDR3 protein: ASSPISDSGRLYEQY
J gene: TRBJ2-1; V gene: TRBV27; CDR3 length: 9; CDR3 protein: ASSFSSEQF
J gene: TRBJ2-1; V gene: TRBV4-2; CDR3 length: 15; CDR3 protein: ASSQDPLAGMHNEQF
J gene: TRBJ2-3; V gene: TRBV2; CDR3 length: 15; CDR3 protein: ASSSGGFALGADTQY
J gene: TRBJ2-1; V gene: TRBV15; CDR3 length: 12; CDR3 protein: ATLQTGDYNEQF
J gene: TRBJ2-7; V gene: TRBV7-3; CDR3 length: 11; CDR3 protein: ASSSGPGYEQY
J gene: TRBJ1-5; V gene: TRBV27; CDR3 length: 12; CDR3 protein: ASSLRTGSQPQH
J gene: TRBJ1-2; V gene: TRBV5-6; CDR3 length: 14; CDR3 protein: ASSAPRFSLIYGYT
J gene: TRBJ2-7; V gene: TRBV11-2; CDR3 length: 12; CDR3 protein: ASSSPSRDHEQY
J gene: TRBJ1-2; V gene: TRBV29-1; CDR3 length: 11; CDR3 protein: SVEDFRAHGYT